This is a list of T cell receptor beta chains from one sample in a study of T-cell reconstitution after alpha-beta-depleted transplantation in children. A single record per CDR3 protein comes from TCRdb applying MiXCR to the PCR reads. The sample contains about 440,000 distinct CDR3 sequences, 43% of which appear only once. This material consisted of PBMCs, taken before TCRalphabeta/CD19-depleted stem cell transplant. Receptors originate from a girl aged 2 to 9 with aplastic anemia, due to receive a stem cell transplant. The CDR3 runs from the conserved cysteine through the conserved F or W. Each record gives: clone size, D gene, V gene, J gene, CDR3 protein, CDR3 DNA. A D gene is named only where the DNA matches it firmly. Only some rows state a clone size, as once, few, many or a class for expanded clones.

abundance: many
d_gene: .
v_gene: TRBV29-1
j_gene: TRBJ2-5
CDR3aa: CSGDAAAQGRETQYF
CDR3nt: TGCAGCGGGGACGCCGCGGCGCAAGGGCGGGAGACCCAGTACTTC

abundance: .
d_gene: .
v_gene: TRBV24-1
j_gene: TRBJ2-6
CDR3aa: CATSDTWTEAPGANVLTF
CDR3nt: TGTGCCACCAGTGATACGTGGACTGAGGCTCCTGGGGCCAACGTCCTGACTTTC

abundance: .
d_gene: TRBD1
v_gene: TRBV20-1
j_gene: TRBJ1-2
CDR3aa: CSARDSSTGANYGYTF
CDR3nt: TGCAGTGCTAGAGATTCGAGTACAGGGGCTAACTATGGCTACACCTTC

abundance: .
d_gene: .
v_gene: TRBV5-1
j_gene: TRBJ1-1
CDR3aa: CASREDAAEAFF
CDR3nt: TGCGCCAGCAGAGAGGATGCTGCTGAAGCTTTCTTT

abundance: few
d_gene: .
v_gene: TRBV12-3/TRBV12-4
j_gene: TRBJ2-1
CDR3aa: CASSLRAVEQFF
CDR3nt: TGTGCCAGCAGTTTACGGGCAGTCGAGCAGTTCTTC

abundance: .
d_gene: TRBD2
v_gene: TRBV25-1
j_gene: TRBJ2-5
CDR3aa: CASSEWGGKQETQYF
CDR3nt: TGTGCCAGCAGTGAATGGGGGGGAAAGCAAGAGACCCAGTACTTC

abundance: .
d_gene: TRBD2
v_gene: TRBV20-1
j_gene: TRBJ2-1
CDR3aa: CSVVKASGSLTEQFF
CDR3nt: TGCAGTGTTGTAAAGGCTAGCGGGAGCCTTACTGAGCAGTTCTTC

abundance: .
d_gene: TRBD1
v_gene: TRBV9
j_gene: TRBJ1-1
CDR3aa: CASSKTGGNTEAFF
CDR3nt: TGTGCCAGCAGCAAGACAGGGGGGAACACTGAAGCTTTCTTT

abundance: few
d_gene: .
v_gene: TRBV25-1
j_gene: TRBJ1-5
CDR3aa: CASSDSRGSQPQHF
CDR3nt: TGTGCCAGCAGTGATTCCCGGGGATCTCAGCCCCAGCATTTT

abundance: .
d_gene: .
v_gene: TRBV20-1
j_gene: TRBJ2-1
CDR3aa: CSARDFSGTPFNEQFF
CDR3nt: TGCAGTGCTAGGGACTTTTCCGGGACTCCCTTCAATGAGCAGTTCTTC

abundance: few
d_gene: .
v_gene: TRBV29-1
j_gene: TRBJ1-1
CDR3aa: CSFAGVDTEAFF
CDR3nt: TGCAGCTTTGCAGGGGTGGACACTGAAGCTTTCTTT

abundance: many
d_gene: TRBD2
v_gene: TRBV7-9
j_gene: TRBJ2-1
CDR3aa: CASSPRLAGNPYNEQFF
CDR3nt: TGTGCCAGCAGCCCCCGATTAGCGGGAAACCCCTACAATGAGCAGTTCTTC

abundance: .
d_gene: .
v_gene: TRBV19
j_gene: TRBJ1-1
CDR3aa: CASSIALNTEAFF
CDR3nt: TGTGCCAGTAGTATAGCCCTGAACACTGAAGCTTTCTTT

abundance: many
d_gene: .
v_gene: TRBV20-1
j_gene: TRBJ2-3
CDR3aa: CSARDRAGPSTDTQYF
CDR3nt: TGCAGTGCTAGAGATAGGGCAGGCCCTAGCACAGATACGCAGTATTTT

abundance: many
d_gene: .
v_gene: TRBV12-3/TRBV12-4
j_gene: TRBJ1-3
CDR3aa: CASSPGQGNTIYF
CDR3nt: TGTGCCAGCAGTCCCGGACAGGGAAACACCATATATTTT

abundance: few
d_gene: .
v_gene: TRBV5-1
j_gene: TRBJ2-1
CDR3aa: CASSLAPTNNEQFF
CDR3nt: TGCGCCAGCAGCTTGGCGCCAACCAACAATGAGCAGTTCTTC

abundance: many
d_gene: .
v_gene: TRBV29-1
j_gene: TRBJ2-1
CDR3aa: CSVERTNNNEQFF
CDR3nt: TGCAGCGTTGAAAGGACCAATAACAATGAGCAGTTCTTC

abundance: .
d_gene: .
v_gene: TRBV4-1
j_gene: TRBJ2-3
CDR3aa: CASSQYERGTDTQYF
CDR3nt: TGCGCCAGCAGCCAATATGAGCGGGGCACAGATACGCAGTATTTT

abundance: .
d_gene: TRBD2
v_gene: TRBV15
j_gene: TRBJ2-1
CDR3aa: CATSIGTSGYNEQFF
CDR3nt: TGTGCCACCAGCATCGGGACTAGCGGCTACAATGAGCAGTTCTTC

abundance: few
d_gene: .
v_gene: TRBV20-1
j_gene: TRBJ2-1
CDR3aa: CSARPVAPTEQFF
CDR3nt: TGCAGTGCTAGACCTGTAGCTCCTACCGAGCAGTTCTTC

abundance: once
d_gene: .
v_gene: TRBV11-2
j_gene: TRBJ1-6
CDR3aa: CASSPQKASGTTVHF
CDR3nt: TGTGCCAGCAGCCCCCAGAAGGCCTCGGGGACGACTGTCCACTTT

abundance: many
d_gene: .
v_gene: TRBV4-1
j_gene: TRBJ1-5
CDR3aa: CASSQAYGQRNQPQHF
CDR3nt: TGCGCCAGCAGCCAAGCTTACGGGCAGAGGAATCAGCCCCAGCATTTT

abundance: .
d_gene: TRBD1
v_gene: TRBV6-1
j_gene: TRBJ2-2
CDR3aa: CASRPPGQGTGELFF
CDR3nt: TGTGCCAGCAGACCCCCGGGACAGGGGACCGGGGAGCTGTTTTTT